Listed below are T cell receptor beta chains from one sample, sequenced in a study of vaccination effects on CD4 cells after COVID-19. The assay was immunoSEQ multiplex PCR, and TCRdb's table has in-frame clones only and misses some. In the table there are roughly 63,000 clones, about 80% of which are singletons. What these receptors recognize is not known. Sequences were derived from CD4+ T cells from PBMCs cultured with SARS-CoV-2 spike peptides, sampled before COVID-19 vaccination. These receptors were taken from a human donor who received a COVID-19 vaccine. Both conserved end residues are part of each CDR3. Each record gives: clone size, J gene, D gene, V gene, CDR3 protein, CDR3 DNA. The D gene is left open where the match is weak. Where a row states a size, it is once, few, many or the class of an expanded clone; other rows omit it.

>-|TRBJ2-6|-|TRBV25-1
CASSSSLIGANVLTF
TGTGCCAGCAGTAGCAGTTTAATTGGGGCCAACGTCCTGACTTTC
>-|TRBJ1-2|-|TRBV6-5
CASSYSRGSGTGYTF
TGTGCCAGCAGTTACTCGAGGGGCTCAGGGACCGGCTACACCTTC
>-|TRBJ1-1|TRBD1|TRBV19
CASSIYRGLKDTEAFF
TGTGCCAGTAGTATATACAGGGGGCTGAAGGACACTGAAGCTTTCTTT
>-|TRBJ1-1|TRBD1|TRBV19
CASSNRGYTEAFF
TGTGCCAGTAGTAACAGGGGGTACACTGAAGCTTTCTTT
>-|TRBJ2-3|TRBD2|TRBV18
CASSLNQAGASTDTQYF
TGTGCCAGCTCACTCAACCAAGCGGGGGCATCCACAGATACGCAGTATTTT
>-|TRBJ2-1|TRBD2|TRBV19
CASRRSGTSFQFF
TGTGCCAGTAGGAGATCCGGGACTAGCTTTCAGTTCTTC
>-|TRBJ2-2|-|TRBV9
CASSEQLAAGELFF
TGTGCCAGCAGCGAGCAGCTGGCGGCCGGGGAGCTGTTTTTT
>once|TRBJ2-5|-|TRBV7-9
CASSLGQQETQYF
TGTGCCAGCAGCTTAGGGCAGCAAGAGACCCAGTACTTC
>few|TRBJ1-1|-|TRBV7-8
CASSLVVQGGNTEAFF
TGTGCCAGCAGCTTAGTGGTACAAGGGGGGAACACTGAAGCTTTCTTT
>-|TRBJ2-3|-|TRBV5-1
CASSLERSIGLSDTQYF
TGCGCCAGCAGCTTGGAACGGTCAATAGGACTTAGCGATACGCAGTATTTT
>-|TRBJ2-1|TRBD1|TRBV6-5
CASSQDRGTYNEQFF
TGTGCCAGCAGTCAGGACAGGGGCACCTACAATGAGCAGTTCTTC
>-|TRBJ2-4|TRBD2|TRBV24-1
CATSDPSGGEGIQYF
TGTGCCACCAGTGACCCTAGCGGGGGGGAAGGCATTCAGTACTTC
>once|TRBJ1-1|-|TRBV28
CASLPGSATHTEAFF
TGTGCCAGCCTGCCGGGTTCGGCCACCCACACTGAAGCTTTCTTT